This T cell receptor (beta chain) was observed in a study of blood T cell repertoires in COVID-19. Turning to the study itself: The origin of the acute and convalescent COVID-19 samples was the United States, Italy and Spain.

Sequencing used immunoSEQ multiplex PCR; TCRdb keeps in-frame clones, though not all of them. The repertoire consists of 15,000 to 20,000 clones, with approximately 86% occurring once and the leading ten covering less than 3.5%. From germline, CDR1 is MDHEN and CDR2 SYDVKM. The CDR3 runs 14 residues. Trimming removed 4 bases from V and 6 bases from J, with 16 bases in between. This clone is a singleton in its sample. The clonotype was recovered from a human donor in a cohort sampled during active COVID-19. Sequenced input: peripheral blood. The gene calls are TRBV28 and TRBJ2-7; D is uncertain. CDR3 nucleotide sequence: TGTGCCAGCAGTTACGGCGAAAATACGGGCGAGCAGTACTTC. Residues: CASSYGENTGEQYF.